The rows below give T cell receptor beta chains drawn from one sample of a study of blood T cells in healthy people across ages. TCRdb re-derived calls from the 5' RACE reads in MiXCR, one entry per CDR3 protein. This table holds some 1.5 million distinct CDR3 sequences, roughly two fifths found once. Sequencing was performed on blood. All receptors come from a woman between 18 and 29 years old in good health. The CDR3 runs from the conserved cysteine through the conserved F or W. D genes are given only for firm matches. Some rows mark clone size as missing; the rest say once, few, many or name a class of expanded clone.

>TRBV2|NA|TRBD2|TRBJ2-1
TGTGCCAGCAGTGATTGGACTAGCATTCCCTACAATGGGCAGTTCTTC
CASSDWTSIPYNGQFF
>TRBV7-9|few|NA|TRBJ2-7
TGTGCCAGCAGCTTAATGGGGGGCAACAACGAGCAGTACTTC
CASSLMGGNNEQYF
>TRBV7-9|few|NA|TRBJ2-1
TGTGCCAGCAGCGACACTAGTGAAAGTTGGCATGAGCAGTTCTTC
CASSDTSESWHEQFF
>TRBV5-1|few|NA|TRBJ2-1
TGCGCCAGCAGCCCGGAGATTAGCTTAGGGCAGTTCTTC
CASSPEISLGQFF
>TRBV7-2|NA|NA|TRBJ1-5
TGTGCCAGCAGCTCATCATCGATTAGCAATCAGCCCCAGCATTTT
CASSSSSISNQPQHF
>TRBV12-3/TRBV12-4|few|NA|TRBJ2-5
TGTGCCAGCAGCCCTAATGTCGATGGGGAGACCCAGTACTTC
CASSPNVDGETQYF
>TRBV12-3/TRBV12-4|NA|NA|TRBJ1-4
TGTGCCAGCAGGGAACGGGCTTGGAGTGAAAAACTGTTTTTT
CASRERAWSEKLFF
>TRBV27|NA|NA|TRBJ2-7
TGTGCCAGCAGCCTTCGGGACGTACCCTACGAGCAGTACTTC
CASSLRDVPYEQYF
>TRBV20-1|once|TRBD2|TRBJ2-1
TGCAGTGCTAGATCACTAGCGCACAATGAGCAGTTCTTC
CSARSLAHNEQFF
>TRBV29-1|few|NA|TRBJ1-4
TGCAGCGTTGAAATGGGAAGGGGTCCTGAAAAACTGTTTTTT
CSVEMGRGPEKLFF
>TRBV2|NA|NA|TRBJ2-4
TGTGCCTCCTCGGGGCGTTTCTACAAGAATGAGCAGTACTTC
CASSGRFYKNEQYF
>TRBV20-1|few|TRBD1|TRBJ2-1
TGCAGTGCTACAGGGGGCCTTGAGGGGAGCTCCTACAATGAGCAGTTCTTC
CSATGGLEGSSYNEQFF
>TRBV9|NA|NA|TRBJ2-5
TGTGCCAGCAGCGCTCCGGGTTGGAGAGAGACCCGGTACTTC
CASSAPGWRETRYF
>TRBV12-3/TRBV12-4|NA|NA|TRBJ2-6
TGTGCCGGACGGGTCTCTGGGGCCAACGTCCTGACTTTC
CAGRVSGANVLTF
>TRBV3-1|NA|TRBD1|TRBJ2-7
TGTGCCAGCAGCGTTCGACAGGGGCTATCCTACGAGCAGTACTTC
CASSVRQGLSYEQYF
>TRBV9|few|TRBD1|TRBJ2-7
TGTGCCAGCAGCAAGGGACAGCTGGGCGAGCAGTACTTC
CASSKGQLGEQYF
>TRBV7-2|NA|TRBD1|TRBJ2-4
TGTGCCAGCTCTCAGGGGGCGCACAAAAACATTCAGTACTTC
CASSQGAHKNIQYF
>TRBV12-3/TRBV12-4|few|NA|TRBJ1-4
TGTGCCAGCAGCGGCCTCACCCGTGATTCAACTAATGAAAAACTGTTTTTT
CASSGLTRDSTNEKLFF
>TRBV2|NA|TRBD2|TRBJ2-3
TGTGCCAGCAGTCAGCGGGGGGCCACAGATACGCAGTATTTT
CASSQRGATDTQYF
>TRBV20-1|few|TRBD2|TRBJ2-3
TGCAGTGCTAGAGCTAGCGGGAGATCAGATACGCAGTATTTT
CSARASGRSDTQYF